Listed below are T cell receptor beta chains from one sample, sequenced in a study of cytomegalovirus exposure and HLA in healthy donors. Profiling relied on immunoSEQ multiplex PCR, and the TCRdb table lists in-frame clones only, not all of them. The table includes over 130,000 clones, around four fifths detected once. Sample: PBMCs. Receptor source: a man younger than 45 in good health and CMV-seropositive. Each CDR3 is given with its conserved first and last residue. The D gene is left open where the match is weak. Not all rows give a size; the values are once, few, many and, for expanded clones, a class.

16	.	TRBJ2-5	TRBV5-6	.	CASSERRGLVGETQYF	TGTGCCAGCAGCGAGAGGCGGGGGCTTGTGGGGGAGACCCAGTACTTC
16	.	TRBJ2-2	TRBV4-2	TRBD2	CASSPRPSGNTGELFF	TGTGCCAGCAGCCCCCGCCCTAGCGGCAACACCGGGGAGCTGTTTTTT
17	.	TRBJ2-3	TRBV9	TRBD1	CASSDRGQGAPSDTQYF	TGTGCCAGCAGCGACCGAGGACAGGGGGCGCCCTCAGATACGCAGTATTTT
13	.	TRBJ2-7	TRBV5-1	TRBD1	CASSLDRGGEQYF	TGCGCCAGCAGCTTAGACAGGGGTGGTGAGCAGTACTTC
14	once	TRBJ2-1	TRBV5-1	TRBD2	CASSLRRERNEQFF	TGCGCCAGCAGCTTGCGGCGGGAGAGGAATGAGCAGTTCTTC
15	.	TRBJ1-4	TRBV7-9	.	CASSSATGRLEKLFF	TGTGCCAGCAGCTCGGCGACGGGTAGATTAGAAAAACTGTTTTTT
16	few	TRBJ2-5	TRBV7-7	TRBD2	CASSAGTSGRGETQYF	TGTGCCAGCAGCGCTGGGACTAGCGGGAGGGGCGAGACCCAGTACTTC
14	.	TRBJ2-7	TRBV5-1	TRBD2	CASSGGGYGYEQYF	TGCGCCAGCAGCGGCGGGGGGTACGGGTACGAGCAGTACTTC
15	.	TRBJ1-5	TRBV28	TRBD1	CASRFGDREHQPQHF	TGTGCCAGCAGGTTTGGGGACAGGGAGCATCAGCCCCAGCATTTT
15	.	TRBJ1-1	TRBV15	.	CATRPGRARNTEAFF	TGTGCCACCAGACCGGGGAGGGCAAGGAACACTGAAGCTTTCTTT
13	.	TRBJ1-5	TRBV6-1	TRBD1	CASRGQENQPQHF	TGTGCCAGCAGGGGACAGGAAAATCAGCCCCAGCATTTT
17	few	TRBJ2-5	TRBV13	TRBD2	CASSAGLAGAGGETQYF	TGTGCCAGCAGCGCGGGACTAGCGGGGGCGGGTGGAGAGACCCAGTACTTC
15	.	TRBJ2-7	TRBV18	TRBD2	CASSPGLAGAGEQYF	TGTGCCAGCTCACCGGGACTAGCGGGGGCGGGCGAGCAGTACTTC
12	.	TRBJ1-1	TRBV7-9	.	CSSSSQGRGAFF	TGTTCCAGCAGCTCCCAGGGGCGTGGAGCTTTCTTT
14	.	TRBJ2-7	TRBV27	.	CASSLRQGSYEQYF	TGTGCCAGCAGCCTACGGCAGGGATCCTACGAGCAGTACTTC
14	.	TRBJ1-1	TRBV6-5	.	CASSAGLTGTEAFF	TGTGCCAGCAGTGCGGGACTCACGGGGACTGAAGCTTTCTTT
16	.	TRBJ1-1	TRBV6-1	.	CASSEGSGGWITEAFF	TGTGCCAGCAGTGAAGGGTCTGGGGGGTGGATCACTGAAGCTTTCTTT
15	.	TRBJ2-3	TRBV9	.	CASSEREGGADTQYF	TGTGCCAGCAGCGAGAGGGAGGGGGGGGCAGATACGCAGTATTTT
15	.	TRBJ1-1	TRBV9	.	CASSSRGRGNTEAFF	TGTGCCAGCAGCTCCCGAGGTAGGGGAAACACTGAAGCTTTCTTT
17	once	TRBJ2-5	TRBV18	TRBD2	CASSLSLRGGPQETQYF	TGTGCCAGCTCACTCTCCCTGCGGGGGGGCCCCCAAGAGACCCAGTACTTC
13	.	TRBJ1-2	TRBV5-6	.	CASSPGAGVGYTF	TGTGCCAGCAGCCCCGGAGCGGGGGTTGGCTACACCTTC
16	.	TRBJ2-3	TRBV18	TRBD2	CASSLGLAGRTDTQYF	TGTGCCAGCTCATTGGGACTAGCGGGCCGCACAGATACGCAGTATTTT
14	few	TRBJ2-5	TRBV11-2	.	CASSLGAGKETQYF	TGTGCCAGCAGCTTAGGGGCAGGGAAAGAGACCCAGTACTTC
14	.	TRBJ2-1	TRBV5-1	TRBD1	CASSQGQPYNEQFF	TGCGCCAGCAGCCAGGGACAGCCCTACAATGAGCAGTTCTTC
13	.	TRBJ2-1	TRBV5-1	.	CASSLGRANEQFF	TGCGCCAGCAGCTTGGGCAGGGCAAATGAGCAGTTCTTC
15	.	TRBJ1-2	TRBV5-4	TRBD1	CASSPGGQGNYGYTF	TGTGCCAGCAGCCCTGGCGGACAGGGGAACTATGGCTACACCTTC
15	.	TRBJ2-2	TRBV7-3	TRBD1	CASSPDRGRDGELFF	TGTGCCAGCAGCCCAGACAGGGGGCGGGACGGGGAGCTGTTTTTT
17	once	TRBJ2-2	TRBV9	TRBD2	CASSPALAGASTGELFF	TGTGCCAGCAGCCCCGCTCTAGCGGGGGCTTCCACCGGGGAGCTGTTTTTT
16	.	TRBJ2-3	TRBV28	TRBD1	CASIGTGGTYTDTQYF	TGTGCCAGCATCGGGACAGGGGGGACGTACACAGATACGCAGTATTTT
13	few	TRBJ1-6	TRBV29-1	TRBD1	CSARTGEDSPLHF	TGCAGCGCTAGGACAGGGGAGGATTCACCCCTCCACTTT
17	.	TRBJ2-1	TRBV4-1	TRBD2	CASSGEASGGAPNEQFF	TGCGCCAGCAGTGGGGAGGCTAGCGGGGGGGCTCCCAATGAGCAGTTCTTC
14	once	TRBJ2-2	TRBV5-1	.	CASSQGQNTGELFF	TGCGCCAGCAGCCAAGGACAGAACACCGGGGAGCTGTTTTTT
15	.	TRBJ1-1	TRBV5-1	TRBD1	CASSSGQGKNTEAFF	TGCGCCAGCAGCTCGGGACAGGGGAAAAACACTGAAGCTTTCTTT